These 17 T cell receptor beta chains were sequenced from one sample in a study of blood T cells in healthy people across ages. The authors ran a second PCR of 7 to 11 cycles using a sample-barcoded 5' primer and a J-beta primer mix. TCRdb reprocessed the 5' RACE reads with MiXCR, giving one entry per CDR3 protein. The sample holds some 890,000 distinct CDR3 sequences, almost 30% seen once. These same data were also listed under a study on T cells of mothers and their children.

The specimen was blood. The receptors here all came from a woman aged 40 to 55 in good health.

This clonotype appeared a few times. The V call is TRBV10-3, the J call TRBJ1-1, with TRBD1 as a possible D gene (5 bases). V was trimmed by 8 bases and J by 1 base, leaving 17 bases between them. Per the germline V gene, CDR1 is ENHRY and CDR2 is SYGVKD. The CDR3 is 15 residues long. CDR3 protein: CAIGPARGTNTEAFF. The CDR3, as DNA: TGTGCCATCGGCCCAGCTAGGGGCACGAACACTGAAGCTTTCTTT.

This clonotype occurred a few times. The V and J genes are TRBV15 and TRBJ2-7; D is possibly TRBD1 (5 bases). The CDR3 is 15 amino acids. V was trimmed by 4 bases and J by 1 base, leaving 14 bases between them. Germline CDR1 LNHNV, CDR2 YYDKDF (reference sequence). The CDR3 loop is CATSILSGYSYEQYF. In nucleotides, the CDR3 is TGTGCCACCAGCATACTGTCAGGGTATTCCTACGAGCAGTACTTC.

The chain couples TRBV7-9 to TRBJ2-2; no definite D call. The CDR3 spans 14 residues. V was shortened by 5 bases and J by 4 bases, with 11 bases between the two germline ends. CDR1 SEHNR and CDR2 FQNEAQ come from the germline V gene (reference sequence). CDR3 nucleotides: TGTGCCAGCAGCCTTAATATGGGCACCGGGGAGCTGTTTTTT. It codes for CASSLNMGTGELFF.

This chain links TRBV7-9 with TRBJ1-2; tentatively, D is TRBD1 (5 bases). Trimming removed 5 bases at V and 6 bases at J, with 16 bases between. Germline V gives CDR1 SEHNR, CDR2 FQNEAQ (reference sequence). The CDR3 covers 14 residues. CDR3 nucleotide sequence: TGTGCCAGCAGCCCCCAATCAGGGAGGGATGGCTACACCTTC. Translation: CASSPQSGRDGYTF.

The chain joins TRBV28 to TRBJ2-1; D is ambiguous. V gave up 4 bases and J gave up 12 bases, with 10 bases separating them. Germline CDR1 is MDHEN and CDR2 is SYDVKM. The CDR3 covers 11 residues. CDR3 DNA sequence: TGTGCCAGCAGTTCCCGCATTGGGCAGTTCTTC. Its translation is CASSSRIGQFF.

The V and J genes are TRBV5-1 and TRBJ2-1; no reliable D call. This CDR3 comprises 16 residues. V lost 2 bases and J 3 bases, leaving 15 bases between the germline ends. Germline V gene data show CDR1 as SGHRS and CDR2 as YFSETQ. DNA of the CDR3: TGCGCCAGCAGCTTACCTCAGCATAACAACTACAATGAGCAGTTCTTC. This gives the protein CASSLPQHNNYNEQFF.

The V and J genes are TRBV4-1 and TRBJ1-1, with 9 nucleotides matching TRBD1. CDR1 is MGHRA and CDR2 is YSYEKL in the germline V gene. The CDR3 spans 17 residues. V was pared by 4 bases and J by 1 base, with 10 bases of the junction left unmatched. CDR3 loop: CASSPAPTGGTNTEAFF. CDR3 coding DNA: TGCGCCAGCAGCCCTGCCCCCACAGGGGGCACGAACACTGAAGCTTTCTTT.

V is TRBV12-3 or TRBV12-4 and J is TRBJ2-3; the D call may be TRBD1 or TRBD2 (6 bases each). This CDR3 has 15 residues. The V end was cut by 3 bases, the J end by 5 bases, with 15 bases between. The CDR3 sequence: CASSFGVGGRDTQYF. The CDR3 coding sequence is TGTGCCAGCAGTTTTGGTGTGGGGGGCCGAGATACGCAGTATTTT.

In the case of this clonotype: Compared with germline, one end of the junction differs, possibly owing to a read error. The chain employs TRBV6-6 and TRBJ2-4; D is uncertain. This CDR3 contains 16 residues. Germline V lookup: CDR1 MNHNY, CDR2 SVGAGI (reference sequence). The CDR3 region has the DNA TGTGCCAGCAGTTACTCCTCCCCTTTAGCCAAAAACATTCGGTACTTC. Translating gives CASSYSSPLAKNIRYF.

The sample holds a few counts of this clonotype. This rearrangement joins TRBV27 to TRBJ2-5; 7 nucleotides align to TRBD2. The CDR3 loop spans 15 amino acids. With V trimmed by 1 base and J by 5 bases, 7 bases remained unmatched. Germline V gene sequence: CDR1 MNHEY, CDR2 SMNVEV (reference sequence). The CDR3 loop is CASSLWEGGLETQYF. The CDR3 DNA sequence: TGTGCCAGCAGTTTATGGGAGGGAGGGTTGGAGACCCAGTACTTC.

This clonotype occurred many times. The chain carries TRBV12-3 or TRBV12-4 and TRBJ1-2; TRBD1 aligns across 7 bases. Trimming cost V 7 bases and J 8 bases; bases outside gene matches: 10. The CDR3 is 13 residues long. CDR3 DNA sequence: TGTGCCAGCACCCCACGACAGGGCGACGGCTACACCTTC. Amino acids: CASTPRQGDGYTF.

The gene calls are TRBV7-2 and TRBJ1-2; D is possibly TRBD1 (6 bases). CDR1 and CDR2 (germline): SGHTA, FQGNSA. The ends were cut back, 5 bases at V and 7 bases at J, with 17 bases in the middle. The CDR3 extends over 14 amino acids. CDR3 nucleotides: TGTGCCAGCAGCCGAGAGTGGGGGGCAGGTGGCTACACCTTC. Protein sequence: CASSREWGAGGYTF.

A word on this clonotype: A much larger clonotype is one base distant, so this may be a read error. The J gene is TRBJ2-5, the V gene TRBV9; 14 nucleotides match TRBD2. With the DNA end fitting TRBJ2-7 better, the J assignment may be wrong. The germline V gene encodes CDR1 SGDLS and CDR2 YYNGEE. This CDR3 is built from 16 residues. CDR3 coding DNA: TGTGCCAGCAGCGTAGCGGGACTAGCGGGGGACCACGAGCAGTACTTC. It translates to CASSVAGLAGDHEQYF.

This clonotype was counted between two and nine times. V usage is TRBV7-6 and J usage is TRBJ1-3; D is unresolved. There are 15 residues in the CDR3. CDR1 and CDR2 (germline): SGHVS, FNYEAQ. V was clipped by 5 bases and J by 5 bases, with 16 bases between them. CDR3 in amino acids: CASSDGIVWRNTIYF. The CDR3 DNA reads as TGTGCCAGCAGCGACGGTATTGTTTGGCGAAACACCATATATTTT.

In DNA form, the CDR3 reads TGCAGCGTTGAACAGGGGGCCGCCTACGAGCAGTACTTC. This sequence encodes CSVEQGAAYEQYF. The chain recombines TRBV29-1 with TRBJ2-7; 8 bases match TRBD1. Germline CDR1 reads SQVTM; CDR2 reads ANQGSEA. V trimming: 2 bases; J trimming: 2 bases; junction bases outside the gene matches: 2. The CDR3 is 13 residues long.

As for this clonotype: At one end the junction does not follow the germline gene, possibly because of a read error. The V call is TRBV18, the J call TRBJ2-5, with 8 positions matching TRBD1. The CDR3 is made up of 16 amino acids. Germline loops: CDR1 KGHSH, CDR2 LQKENI. The CDR3 sequence: CTSSPTRTGIIETQYF. The DNA for the CDR3 is TGTACCAGCTCACCAACGAGGACAGGGATTATCGAGACCCAGTACTTC.

This clonotype appeared a few times. The chain is built from TRBV7-2 and TRBJ1-3, with D possibly TRBD1 on 6 matching bases. CDR3 length: 15 residues. Germline V gene lookup returns CDR1 SGHTA and CDR2 FQGNSA. The ends were cut back, 1 base at V and 4 bases at J, with 11 bases in the middle. CDR3 residues: CASSLEGGAGNTIYF. The CDR3 nucleotides read TGTGCCAGCAGCTTAGAGGGGGGGGCCGGAAACACCATATATTTT.